The 24 T cell receptor beta chains listed next were all sequenced from one sample in a study of long-term antiretroviral therapy in people with HIV. It was version v3.0 of the immunoSEQ assay that was run at survey level. TCRdb's copy holds only in-frame clones and misses some; the assay was immunoSEQ multiplex PCR. The table lists about 25,000 clones, 85% to 90% of them singletons. The specimen comprised unsorted PBMCs, sampled more than 4.4 years after starting antiretroviral therapy. The receptors were sampled from a young man with HIV.

The DNA of the CDR3 is TGCGCCAGCAGCCAACTTCAGGGTGGGAACACTGAAGCTTTCTTT. Translating gives CASSQLQGGNTEAFF. V is TRBV4-3 and J is TRBJ1-1, with a possible D match to TRBD1 (5 bases). The germline gives CDR1 LGHNA, CDR2 YSLEER. The CDR3 consists of 15 residues. V was cut by 2 bases and J by 1 base, with 11 bases left in between.

The V and J genes are TRBV7-9 and TRBJ2-2, with D possibly being TRBD1 or TRBD2 (5 bases each). With 2 bases removed from V and 2 bases from J, the gap between germline ends came to 15 bases. Germline V gene data show CDR1 as SEHNR and CDR2 as FQNEAQ (reference sequence). The CDR3 consists of 17 residues. The CDR3 is CASSLKIGTRNTGELFF. The CDR3 DNA reads TGTGCCAGCAGCTTAAAGATTGGGACCAGAAACACCGGGGAGCTGTTTTTT. Full variable domain (remainder filled in from reference TRBV7-9 and TRBJ2-2): DTGVSQNPRHKITKRGQNVTFRCDPISEHNRLYWYRQTLGQGPEFLTYFQNEAQLEKSRLLSDRFSAERPKGSFSTLEIQRTEQGDSAMYLCASSLKIGTRNTGELFFGEGSRLTVL.

This chain connects TRBV29-1 to TRBJ2-2; D is possibly TRBD1 (6 bases). Trimming stripped 6 bases from V and 5 bases from J, with 19 bases between. Germline lookup yields CDR1 SQVTM and CDR2 ANQGSEA. CDR3 length equals 15 residues. The CDR3 DNA is TGCAGCGTCGAACGGTCAGGGGTGGATACCGGGGAGCTGTTTTTT. This gives the protein CSVERSGVDTGELFF.

V is TRBV6-5 and J is TRBJ1-1; D unresolved. Between the trimmed V and J ends, which lost 0 bases and 1 base, there was a span of 3 bases. CDR1 and CDR2 from the germline V gene are MNHEY and SVGAGI. CDR3 size: 13 residues. The CDR3 loop reads CASSYSRNTEAFF. The CDR3 nucleotides are TGTGCCAGCAGTTACTCCAGGAACACTGAAGCTTTCTTT.

This chain uses TRBV5-6 with TRBJ1-3, with D possibly TRBD1 on 6 matching bases. Looked up from germline, CDR1 is SGHDT and CDR2 is YYEEEE. V was trimmed by 5 bases and J by 3 bases, leaving 12 bases between them. This CDR3 contains 14 residues. CDR3 amino acids: CASRPGTFGNTIYF. CDR3 nucleotides: TGTGCCAGCAGGCCCGGGACATTTGGAAACACCATATATTTT.

The J gene is TRBJ2-5, the V gene TRBV9; D possibly corresponds to TRBD2 (5 bases). Near its end, the DNA agrees better with TRBJ2-7, so the J call may be wrong. The CDR3 contains 14 residues. CDR1 is SGDLS, CDR2 YYNGEE, per germline. CDR3 residues: CASSVGGIPYEQYF. The CDR3 nucleotides are TGTGCCAGCAGCGTAGGAGGGATCCCCTACGAGCAGTACTTC.

The rearrangement links TRBV5-1 to TRBJ1-2; D is uncertain. CDR1 is SGHRS, CDR2 YFSETQ, per germline. The V end lost 3 bases, the J end lost 0 bases, and 6 bases lay between the germline ends. The CDR3 covers 13 residues. The CDR3 region is CASSSGTNYGYTF. CDR3 DNA: TGCGCCAGCAGCTCGGGCACTAACTATGGCTACACCTTC.

This chain uses TRBV6-6 with TRBJ1-2; tentatively, D is TRBD1 (6 bases). Germline V CDR1 and CDR2: MNHNY, SVGAGI (reference sequence). Trimming took off 5 bases at V and 8 bases at J, with 15 bases between the two ends. The CDR3 is 13 residues long. The CDR3 nucleotides are TGTGCCAGCAGTAGTATCAGGGGACGGGGCTACACCTTC. Amino acids: CASSSIRGRGYTF.

Only one count was recorded for this clone. The chain carries TRBV5-8 and TRBJ2-7; D might be TRBD2 (5 bases). CDR1 and CDR2 (germline): SGHTS, YDEGEE. The CDR3 spans 13 residues. With 0 bases removed from V and 7 bases from J, the gap between germline ends came to 11 bases. The CDR3 protein is CASSLVAPGEQYF. CDR3 in DNA: TGTGCCAGCAGCTTGGTAGCACCGGGGGAGCAGTACTTC.

The chain recombines TRBV13 with TRBJ2-7; possible D gene TRBD2, 5 bases. From germline, CDR1 is PRHDT and CDR2 FYEKMQ (reference sequence). Trimming took 5 bases from V and 5 from J, leaving 16 bases between them. The CDR3 is 14 amino acids. The CDR3 DNA reads as TGTGCCAGCAGCCTTCGGGAAGGGCTGAACGAGCAGTACTTC. It specifies CASSLREGLNEQYF.

V usage is TRBV2 and J usage is TRBJ2-7; 14 positions match TRBD2. The length of the CDR3 is 15 residues. Trimming at V came to 8 bases and at J to 5 bases, leaving 8 bases not matched to a gene. From germline, CDR1 is SNHLY and CDR2 FYNNEI. CDR3: CASHNRGLAGDEQYF. For the CDR3, the DNA is TGTGCCAGCCATAACAGGGGACTAGCGGGAGACGAGCAGTACTTC. The full variable domain, rest sourced from reference TRBV2 and TRBJ2-7, is EPEVTQTPSHQVTQMGQEVILRCVPISNHLYFYWYRQILGQKVEFLVSFYNNEISEKSEIFDDQFSVERPDGSNFTLKIRSTKLEDSAMYFCASHNRGLAGDEQYFGPGTRLTVT.

V gene TRBV18 combines with J gene TRBJ2-1; unclear D gene. The ends were cut back, 1 base at V and 0 bases at J, with 13 bases in the middle. The germline V gene has CDR1 KGHSH and CDR2 LQKENI. This CDR3 comprises 17 residues. CDR3: CASSPQTGPSSYNEQFF. The CDR3 DNA reads as TGTGCCAGCTCACCACAGACTGGCCCCAGCTCCTACAATGAGCAGTTCTTC.

For the CDR3, the DNA is TGTGCCAGCAGCGGGGCGGGTTCCAGGGAGGATGGCTACACCTTC. As protein: CASSGAGSREDGYTF. The chain is built from TRBV4-2 and TRBJ1-2; D is perhaps TRBD1 (5 bases). Germline loops: CDR1 LGHNA, CDR2 YNFKEQ. Trimming took 5 bases from V and 6 from J, leaving 19 bases between them. The CDR3 consists of 15 residues.

The J gene is TRBJ2-5, the V gene TRBV9; no firm D call. Germline V gene sequence: CDR1 SGDLS, CDR2 YYNGEE. The CDR3 contains 14 residues. V gave up 1 base and J gave up 2 bases, with 9 bases separating them. The CDR3 DNA is TGTGCCAGCAGCGTAACGGCAGAACAAGAGACCCAGTACTTC. As protein: CASSVTAEQETQYF.

A note on this clone: An end of the junction differs from the germline gene, which may be a read error. The V gene is TRBV29-1, the J gene TRBJ2-1, with TRBD1 as a possible D gene (6 bases). Per the germline V gene, CDR1 is SQVTM and CDR2 is ANQGSEA. The CDR3 covers 14 residues. The CDR3 protein is CSLDLLDSINEQFF. The CDR3, as DNA: TGCAGCCTTGATCTTTTGGACAGCATCAATGAGCAGTTCTTC.

The chain recombines TRBV19 with TRBJ1-2; 10 nucleotides agree with TRBD1. The CDR3 has 15 amino acids. The germline V gene has CDR1 LNHDA and CDR2 SQIVND (reference sequence). Trimming took 11 bases from V and 1 from J; bases not matched to a gene: 10. CDR3 residues: CAGGTGDPLNYGYTF. The DNA of the CDR3 is TGTGCCGGAGGGACAGGGGACCCGCTTAACTATGGCTACACCTTC. The variable domain in full, completed from reference TRBV19 and TRBJ1-2, reads DGGITQSPKYLFRKEGQNVTLSCEQNLNHDAMYWYRQDPGQGLRLIYYSQIVNDFQKGDIAEGYSVSREKKESFPLTVTSAQKNPTAFYLCAGGTGDPLNYGYTFGSGTRLTVV.

In this sample, this clone turned up a few times. The chain links TRBV7-9 to TRBJ2-7; D is perhaps TRBD1 or TRBD2 (6 bases each). The CDR3 runs to 14 residues. Germline V gene lookup returns CDR1 SEHNR and CDR2 FQNEAQ (reference sequence). Trimming shortened V by 1 base and J by 5 bases, and 12 bases separated the two germline ends. This CDR3 reads CASSLGGAANEQYF. In DNA form, the CDR3 reads TGTGCCAGCAGCTTAGGGGGGGCCGCAAACGAGCAGTACTTC.

The rearrangement uses TRBV4-3 and TRBJ2-7; 8 bases agree with TRBD2. The germline CDR1 and CDR2 sequences are LGHNA and YSLEER. The CDR3 sequence is 17 residues long. With 1 base clipped from V and 4 bases from J, the junction kept 12 bases outside the gene matches. CDR3 loop: CASSQGGREGGRYEQYF. The CDR3 DNA reads as TGCGCCAGCAGCCAAGGGGGCCGGGAGGGCGGGAGGTACGAGCAGTACTTC.

The chain combines TRBV9 with TRBJ2-1; 8 bases align to TRBD2. V was clipped by 3 bases and J by 6 bases; unmatched bases: 8. From germline, CDR1 is SGDLS and CDR2 YYNGEE. The CDR3 is 15 residues long. CDR3 residues: CASSGTSGTLNEQFF. CDR3 bases: TGTGCCAGCAGCGGAACTAGCGGAACTCTCAATGAGCAGTTCTTC.

This chain joins TRBV7-9 and TRBJ1-1; tentative D call: TRBD1 (5 bases). The germline V gene has CDR1 SEHNR and CDR2 FQNEAQ (reference sequence). CDR3 size: 13 residues. Between the trimmed V and J ends, which lost 5 bases and 2 bases, there was a span of 9 bases. CDR3 sequence (DNA): TGTGCCAGCAGCCCCAGGGTTAACACTGAAGCTTTCTTT. It is translated as CASSPRVNTEAFF.

V usage is TRBV4-3 and J usage is TRBJ1-2, with D possibly being TRBD1 (5 bases). The germline V gene encodes CDR1 LGHNA and CDR2 YSLEER. Trimming shortened V by 0 bases and J by 5 bases, and 10 bases separated the two germline ends. There are 14 residues in the CDR3. The CDR3 DNA sequence: TGCGCCAGCAGCCAAGATAGGGGTCTTTATGGCTACACCTTC. It is translated as CASSQDRGLYGYTF.

This chain links TRBV6-6 with TRBJ2-7; 10 bases line up with TRBD1. Germline trimming cut 10 bases from V and 7 bases from J; bases unmatched to any gene: 16. CDR3 length: 15 amino acids. CDR1 is MNHNY and CDR2 is SVGAGI in the germline V gene (reference sequence). CDR3 in amino acids: CAIRPRDRGLKEQYF. The CDR3 DNA is TGTGCCATTCGTCCCCGGGACAGGGGTCTAAAAGAGCAGTACTTC.

This chain uses TRBV10-3 with TRBJ2-2, with TRBD2 identical over 10 bases. CDR3 length: 15 residues. Germline CDR1 and CDR2: ENHRY and SYGVKD. V was pared by 7 bases and J by 0 bases, with 2 bases of the junction left unmatched. The CDR3 loop reads CAITSGGANTGELFF. For the CDR3, the DNA is TGTGCCATCACTAGCGGGGGAGCGAACACCGGGGAGCTGTTTTTT.

This rearrangement joins TRBV29-1 to TRBJ2-7; D perhaps matches TRBD1 (5 bases). Per germline, CDR1 SQVTM and CDR2 ANQGSEA. The CDR3 is made up of 13 amino acids. V was trimmed by 7 bases and J by 2 bases, leaving 15 bases between them. In DNA, the CDR3 is TGCAGCGCCCGACCGACAGTACCCTACGAGCAGTACTTC. Translated, it gives CSARPTVPYEQYF.